The TCR beta chain under discussion was sequenced for a study of blood T cells in healthy people across ages. Whole-study context: About one barcoded beta molecule per two T cells came from capture by template switching.

Whole-study results and caveats: Per million T cells, TCR beta diversity dropped roughly linearly as age increased. Any changes in expanded clonotypes were possibly confounded, as donor CMV status remained unknown.

Points on this clonotype: The antigen remains unidentified.

Next came a second PCR, run for roughly 7 to 12 cycles, which used a sample-barcoded 5' primer along with a J-beta primer mix. Using its own MiXCR run on the 5' RACE reads, TCRdb lists one record per CDR3 protein. The repertoire has about 640,000 distinct CDR3 sequences, around 54% of them found once; the top ten carry 30% to 45%. The sample comprised blood. This TCR was sampled from a man between 60 and 75 years old in good health.

The CDR3 loop is CASSPMGGTANSPLHF. The CDR3 DNA reads as TGTGCCAGCAGCCCAATGGGAGGGACAGCGAATTCACCCCTCCACTTT. The rearrangement uses TRBV7-8 and TRBJ1-6; TRBD1 aligns across 7 bases. CDR1 is SGHVS, CDR2 FQNEAQ, per germline. The CDR3 covers 16 residues. The V segment lost 5 bases and the J segment 7 bases; nucleotides outside the gene matches: 11. Full variable domain (missing parts from reference TRBV7-8 and TRBJ1-6): GAGVSQSPRYKVAKRGQDVALRCDPISGHVSLFWYQQALGQGPEFLTYFQNEAQLDKSGLPSDRFFAERPEGSVSTLKIQRTQQEDSAVYLCASSPMGGTANSPLHFGNGTRLTVT.